Sequencing of this TCR beta chain was carried out in a study of blood T cell repertoires in COVID-19. The count of this clone is one. As originally analysed: Counts of nucleated cells, estimated from reference gene primer amplification, were obtained. The assay was immunoSEQ multiplex PCR, and TCRdb's table has in-frame clones only and misses some. The V and J calls and clone size are taken from that table; D and trimming were inferred from the DNA. The sample lists some 270,000 clones, approximately 90% occurring once. This CDR3 comprises 15 residues. The V end lost 0 bases, the J end lost 3 bases, and 6 bases lay between the germline ends. Germline assignment: CDR1 SGHDN and CDR2 FVKESK.

The V gene is TRBV14, the J gene TRBJ1-6; D unclear. The material sequenced was peripheral blood. The clonotype was recovered from a man aged 25 to 40 with acute or convalescent COVID-19. In DNA, the CDR3 is TGTGCCAGCAGCCAAGACCGGGACTATAATTCACCCCTCCACTTT. It translates to CASSQDRDYNSPLHF.